The rows below give T cell receptor beta chains drawn from one sample of a study of cytomegalovirus exposure and HLA in healthy donors. TCRdb's table, derived via immunoSEQ multiplex PCR, lists solely in-frame clones and lacks some. This sample yields about 120,000 clones, of which 89% are seen a single time; around 1.1% belongs to the top ten. Sequenced: PBMCs. These receptors came from a young woman in good health and CMV-seronegative. Both conserved end residues are part of each CDR3. The D gene is left open where the match is weak. Only part of the rows carry a size: once, few, many, or a class if the clone is expanded.

clone_size j_call v_call d_call cdr3_aa cdr3_nt
. TRBJ1-1 TRBV6-5 TRBD1 CASSFPGTGNTEAFF TGTGCCAGCAGTTTCCCCGGGACAGGGAACACTGAAGCTTTCTTT
. TRBJ1-5 TRBV19 . CASSIMEGQPQHF TGTGCCAGTAGTATTATGGAGGGACAGCCCCAGCATTTT
. TRBJ2-1 TRBV6-6 TRBD1 CASSYSGNRQGPFF TGTGCCAGCAGTTACTCGGGGAATAGACAGGGACCGTTCTTC
once TRBJ1-1 TRBV2 . CASSDRGRGGTEAFF TGTGCCAGCAGTGACAGGGGACGAGGGGGCACTGAAGCTTTCTTT
. TRBJ1-2 TRBV28 . CASRSDTGRDLYGYTF TGTGCCAGCAGGTCGGACACAGGGAGGGACCTCTATGGCTACACCTTC
. TRBJ2-7 TRBV10-3 . CAISESTDEQYF TGTGCCATCAGTGAGTCAACAGACGAACAGTACTTC
few TRBJ1-3 TRBV30 . CAWSFGNTIYF TGTGCCTGGAGCTTCGGAAACACCATATATTTT
once TRBJ1-1 TRBV27 TRBD1 CASNRWGQVYTEAFF TGTGCCAGCAACCGCTGGGGACAGGTCTACACTGAAGCTTTCTTT
. TRBJ1-2 TRBV30 TRBD1 CAWSPGQGNGYTF TGTGCCTGGAGCCCAGGACAGGGAAATGGCTACACCTTC
. TRBJ1-6 TRBV7-8 . CASRWSGTQVSNSPLHF TGTGCCAGCCGCTGGTCCGGGACACAAGTCTCCAATTCACCCCTCCACTTT
few TRBJ1-4 TRBV18 TRBD1 CASSPNRGPDEKLFF TGTGCCAGCTCACCCAACAGGGGGCCGGATGAAAAACTGTTTTTT
. TRBJ1-2 TRBV21-1 . CASNRGTAPKYGYTF TGTGCCAGCAATCGCGGGACAGCCCCTAAGTATGGCTACACCTTC
few TRBJ1-6 TRBV18 . CASSPANPGTLASPLHF TGTGCCAGCTCACCTGCTAACCCCGGGACACTTGCTTCACCCCTCCACTTT
. TRBJ2-5 TRBV28 TRBD2 CASRPGLAGETQYF TGTGCCAGCCGACCGGGACTAGCGGGAGAGACCCAGTACTTC
. TRBJ1-6 TRBV28 . CASVFRGGKNSPLHF TGTGCCAGCGTATTTAGGGGCGGGAAGAATTCACCCCTCCACTTT
. TRBJ2-7 TRBV7-9 TRBD2 CASSPLGLAGDEQYF TGTGCCAGCAGCCCTCTGGGACTAGCGGGAGACGAGCAGTACTTC
. TRBJ2-1 TRBV29-1 TRBD2 CSGLGLAGGPTNNEQFF TGCAGCGGGCTGGGGCTAGCGGGGGGCCCAACCAACAATGAGCAGTTCTTC
. TRBJ2-3 TRBV27 . CASSMSGPYTDTQYF TGTGCCAGCAGTATGAGCGGGCCCTACACAGATACGCAGTATTTT
. TRBJ2-1 TRBV5-1 TRBD2 CASSLEGTSGRAGYNEQFF TGCGCCAGCAGCTTGGAGGGGACTAGCGGGAGGGCGGGGTACAATGAGCAGTTCTTC
. TRBJ1-5 TRBV30 . CAWSHGGGGNQPQHF TGTGCCTGGAGTCACGGTGGGGGGGGCAATCAGCCCCAGCATTTT
. TRBJ1-5 TRBV19 . CASTRPGRVKQPQHF TGTGCCAGTACCCGCCCAGGCAGGGTAAAACAGCCCCAGCATTTT
. TRBJ1-1 TRBV29-1 . CSVDPGITEAFF TGCAGCGTTGATCCGGGGATCACTGAAGCTTTCTTT
. TRBJ2-3 TRBV18 TRBD2 CASSGTNTDTQYF TGTGCCAGCTCCGGGACTAATACAGATACGCAGTATTTT
. TRBJ2-1 TRBV2 TRBD2 CATDSGGHNEQFF TGTGCCACTGATAGCGGGGGCCACAATGAGCAGTTCTTC
. TRBJ1-1 TRBV7-6 . CASSSDGTHMNTEAFF TGTGCCAGCAGCTCCGACGGGACACACATGAACACTGAAGCTTTCTTT
. TRBJ1-1 TRBV18 . CASSSTTRMNTEAFF TGTGCCAGCTCATCCACGACACGGATGAACACTGAAGCTTTCTTT
. TRBJ1-2 TRBV21-1 . CASSKEVGNRANYGYTF TGTGCCAGCAGCAAAGAGGTAGGGAACAGGGCGAACTATGGCTACACCTTC
few TRBJ1-1 TRBV6-1 . CASSEFRGWGTEAFF TGTGCCAGCAGTGAGTTCAGGGGATGGGGCACTGAAGCTTTCTTT
. TRBJ2-5 TRBV27 TRBD2 CASSLTSGPQETQYF TGTGCCAGCAGTTTGACTAGCGGCCCCCAAGAGACCCAGTACTTC
. TRBJ1-2 TRBV19 TRBD1 CASSMGQENYGYTF TGTGCCAGTAGTATGGGACAGGAGAACTATGGCTACACCTTC
. TRBJ1-1 TRBV10-2 . CASEGNTEAFF TGCGCCAGCGAGGGCAACACTGAAGCTTTCTTT
. TRBJ1-2 TRBV6-5 TRBD1 CASRTGGNDGYTF TGTGCCAGCAGGACAGGGGGCAACGATGGCTACACCTTC
. TRBJ2-5 TRBV6-6 . CASSPPMEFQYF TGTGCCAGCAGTCCACCCATGGAGTTCCAGTACTTC
once TRBJ1-3 TRBV5-1 TRBD1 CASSTEDRVSGNTIYF TGCGCCAGCAGCACAGAGGACAGGGTCTCAGGAAACACCATATATTTT
. TRBJ1-1 TRBV15 . CATSSATAALNTEAFF TGTGCCACCAGCAGCGCCACAGCAGCACTGAACACTGAAGCTTTCTTT
. TRBJ2-1 TRBV6-1 TRBD1 CASSVWDRGENEQFF TGTGCCAGCAGTGTTTGGGACAGGGGGGAAAATGAGCAGTTCTTC
few TRBJ1-1 TRBV4-1 . CASSQGGHGNTEAFF TGCGCCAGCAGCCAAGGGGGACACGGAAACACTGAAGCTTTCTTT